In this sample, the clone carrying this T cell receptor beta chain turned up once. This record belongs to a study of blood T cell repertoires in COVID-19. Study details: The United States, Italy and Spain supplied acute and convalescent COVID-19 samples.

V lost 2 bases to trimming and J lost 7 bases; unmatched junction nucleotides: 11. The CDR3 sequence is 16 residues long. Germline CDR1 SNHLY, CDR2 FYNNEI. As processed by the authors: The authors estimated nucleated cell counts from reference gene primer amplification. TCRdb keeps only in-frame clones here, not all; method: immunoSEQ multiplex PCR. Clonal size and the V and J genes are those of that table, whereas D and trimming came from the DNA. The sample has under 300,000 clones; approximately 85% are singletons. The sequenced sample consisted of peripheral blood. This sequence was found in a woman aged 70-85 years with acute or convalescent COVID-19. The chain is built from TRBV2 and TRBJ2-1; 7 nucleotides match TRBD2. This CDR3 is CASSEKFGGGSNEQFF. The CDR3 DNA reads as TGTGCCAGCAGTGAAAAGTTTGGGGGAGGGTCAAATGAGCAGTTCTTC.